The source of this TCR beta chain is a study of shared clonotypes between healthy human individuals. The assay ran at deep level. Per the original methods: Junction-only immunoSEQ data arrived without quality scores, meaning filtering differed. The method was immunoSEQ multiplex PCR; TCRdb's version includes in-frame clones alone and lacks a portion of them. The V and J calls and clone size were taken over from that table, and D and trimming were inferred from the DNA. The sample has over 400,000 clones, more than 75% seen once; the top ten hold 12%. Germline CDR1 MDHEN, CDR2 SYDVKM. Trimming took off 4 bases at V and 6 bases at J, with 8 bases between the two ends. The CDR3 totals 12 residues. Details on this clone: Antigen: not known.

Findings of the study overall: Represented genetic and exposure-history diversity was restricted by having few donors.

The rearrangement joins TRBV28 to TRBJ2-3; D is perhaps TRBD1 or TRBD2 (5 bases each). This clonotype was obtained from a woman between 40 and 50 years old in good health. Some clones in this sample may be carry-over from other donors' samples. Material: PBMCs. The CDR3 DNA follows: TGTGCCAGCAGTTACTGGGGGGATACGCAGTATTTT. Its protein product is CASSYWGDTQYF. Full variable domain (remainder filled in from reference TRBV28 and TRBJ2-3): DVKVTQSSRYLVKRTGEKVFLECVQDMDHENMFWYRQDPGLGLRLIYFSYDVKMKEKGDIPEGYSVSREKKERFSLILESASTNQTSMYLCASSYWGDTQYFGPGTRLTVL.